The T cell receptor (beta chain) described here comes from a study of OX40 agonist ivuxolimab in advanced cancers. With regard to the full study: Ivuxolimab was an agonistic, fully human IgG2 monoclonal antibody directed against OX40 (CD134), a costimulatory receptor. Intravenous ivuxolimab was administered to patients every 2 weeks at six dose levels: 0.01, 0.1, 0.3, 1.5, 3 and 10 mg/kg. Of the roughly 52 dose-escalation patients, hepatocellular carcinoma was present in approximately 20, melanoma in approximately 15, renal cell carcinoma in 9 and head and neck cancer in 9. In the dose-escalation cohort, 82.7% of patients were male, and the mean age was approximately 60 years, with a range of about 23 to 80. Prior anti-PD-1, anti-PD-L1 or anti-CTLA-4 therapy was permitted, and checkpoint inhibitors had been received by less than 45% of dose-escalation patients. Three dose-escalation patients achieved partial responses, one with hepatocellular carcinoma and two with cutaneous melanoma. The purpose of peripheral TCRbeta sequencing was to test whether ivuxolimab changed TCR sequence diversity and led to clonal T-cell expansion. The paper describes the monotherapy dose-escalation part (N ≈ 50 patients) of the phase I trial of ivuxolimab. General conclusions and limits of the study: At doses of 0.1 to 3.0 mg/kg, clonal expansion of both CD4+ and CD8+ blood T cells was observed from baseline to week 6. Which antigens the clonally expanded peripheral T cells were specific for was not determined. In partial responders in the 0.1-3.0 mg/kg groups, normalized peripheral clonal expansion was found to be among the lowest, especially among CD8+ T cells. After ivuxolimab, expanded clones were on average more numerous among CD8+ T cells than among CD4+ T cells. Low levels of normalized T-cell clonal expansion were also seen in some patients who did not respond.

Genomic DNA was extracted from sorted cells for sequencing of the TCRbeta CDR3 region. TCRbeta CDR3 regions were sequenced using the immunoSEQ Assay. The source is immuneACCESS, and TCRdb retained only in-frame sequences with V and J called. Part of the clones is not carried over; for the studies checked, unresolved V genes explain less than half of this, and the remainder is unexplained. The sample table records about 61,000 clones; just under 90% of these occur just once. The ten largest make up under 2.5% of the sample. The trial excluded patients who had a history of autoimmune disease or were on systemic immunosuppression. Peripheral blood for TCR sequencing was drawn from every dose cohort at baseline, at cycle 4 day 1 and at cycle 7 day 1. The samples were taken from a phase I, first-in-human, multicenter, open-label dose-escalation trial of ivuxolimab. Adults with locally advanced or metastatic melanoma, renal cell, hepatocellular, or head and neck squamous cell carcinoma were enrolled in the trial. Before TCR sequencing, CD4+ and CD8+ T cells were separately sorted from peripheral blood.

As concerns this clone: Its antigen remains undetermined. Qualities for individual bases were not recorded, and no much larger clone is one base off.

Trimming at the junction amounts to 2 bases on V and 4 bases on J, and the germline ends lie 12 bases apart. Via the germline V gene, CDR1 is MDHEN and CDR2 SYDVKM. Inclusive of the bounding cysteine and phenylalanine, the CDR3 is 15 residues long. The kept DNA is CDR3 alone, 45 bases in frame from the first base. The source is an adult with an advanced solid tumor such as melanoma, head and neck, liver or kidney cancer. The chain is assembled from TRBV28 and TRBJ1-5; no confident D gene assignment can be made. The material was CD4+ or CD8+ T cells sorted from blood, obtained in a trial of the OX40 agonist ivuxolimab. The DNA sequence is TGTGCCAGCAGTTTAGGTGGACGAGATAATCAGCCCCAGCATTTT. Its protein product is CASSLGGRDNQPQHF.